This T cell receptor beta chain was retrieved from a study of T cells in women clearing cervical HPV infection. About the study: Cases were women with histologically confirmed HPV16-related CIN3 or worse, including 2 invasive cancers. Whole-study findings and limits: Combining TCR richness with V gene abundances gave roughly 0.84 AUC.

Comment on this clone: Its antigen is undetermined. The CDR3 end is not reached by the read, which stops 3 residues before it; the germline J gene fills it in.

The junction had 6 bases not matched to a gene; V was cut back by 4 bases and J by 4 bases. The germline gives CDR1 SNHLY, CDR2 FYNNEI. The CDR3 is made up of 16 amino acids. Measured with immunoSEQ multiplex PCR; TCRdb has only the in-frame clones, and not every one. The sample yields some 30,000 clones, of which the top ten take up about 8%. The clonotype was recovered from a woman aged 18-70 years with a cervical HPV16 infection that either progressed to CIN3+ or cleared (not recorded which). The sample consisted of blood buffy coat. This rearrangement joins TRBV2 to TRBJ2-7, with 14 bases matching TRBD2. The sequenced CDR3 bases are TGTGCCAGCAGTGCCACCGGGACTAGCGGGGGTTACGAG. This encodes CASSATGTSGGYE. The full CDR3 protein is CASSATGTSGGYEQYF.